Listed below are T cell receptor beta chains from one sample, sequenced in a study of post-analysis software for immune sequencing data. TCRdb recomputed calls from the PCR reads with MiXCR, one row per CDR3 protein. The repertoire holds about 810,000 distinct CDR3 sequences, with about 53% as singletons. Sample: blood. The receptors here all came from a girl aged 10 to 17 with multiple sclerosis. The CDR3 runs from the conserved cysteine through the conserved F or W. D genes are given only for firm matches. Only part of the rows carry a size: once, few, many, or a class if the clone is expanded.

abundance,j_gene,v_gene,d_gene,CDR3nt,CDR3aa
.,TRBJ2-7,TRBV20-1,TRBD2,TGCAGTGGCGCCGAAGGAGCTAGCGGGAGGGCCGCCTACGAGCAGTACTTC,CSGAEGASGRAAYEQYF
few,TRBJ2-7,TRBV7-6,.,TGTGCCAGCAGCTTAGACGACGGGGACTACGAGCAGTACTTC,CASSLDDGDYEQYF
.,TRBJ2-3,TRBV7-2,TRBD2,TGTGCCAGCAAAGGTTTAGCGGGGGGGCCAGATACGCAGTATTTT,CASKGLAGGPDTQYF
.,TRBJ2-7,TRBV20-1,.,TGCAGTGCTAGAGATTTAACCACAAACTACGAGCAGTACTTC,CSARDLTTNYEQYF
few,TRBJ2-1,TRBV5-1,TRBD1,TGCGCCAGCAGCTTATACCCGGGACAGGGACTCTACAATGAGCAGTTCTTC,CASSLYPGQGLYNEQFF
.,TRBJ1-2,TRBV7-3,.,TGTGCCAGCAGCAGTGAACCGTACTCCTATGGCTACACCTTC,CASSSEPYSYGYTF
few,TRBJ2-5,TRBV19,.,TGTGCCAGTAGTTTCGGGCGAGAGACCCAGTACTTC,CASSFGRETQYF
.,TRBJ1-6,TRBV5-6,.,TGTGCCAGCAGCGAGGGTTTCGGGGTTTCACCCCTCCACTTT,CASSEGFGVSPLHF
once,TRBJ2-7,TRBV7-9,TRBD2,TGCGCCAGCACCGGACTAGCGGGAGGCAACTACGAGCAGTACTTC,CASTGLAGGNYEQYF
few,TRBJ2-1,TRBV4-2,.,TGTGCCAGCAGCCAACCCGTGGGGACTCGAAGCTGGGAGCAGTTCTTC,CASSQPVGTRSWEQFF
.,TRBJ2-7,TRBV20-1,.,TGCAGTGCTGGGACGGCTAACGAGCAGTACTTC,CSAGTANEQYF
.,TRBJ2-6,TRBV20-1,.,TGCAGTGCTAGAGATGTTGAGGGATCCAGCTCTGGGGCCAACGTCCTGACTTTC,CSARDVEGSSSGANVLTF
.,TRBJ1-1,TRBV9,.,TGTGCCAGCAGGGGGACAAATACTGAAGCTTTCTTT,CASRGTNTEAFF
.,TRBJ2-5,TRBV7-9,.,TGTGCCAGCAGTAGGGACAACTACAATGAGCAGTACTTC,CASSRDNYNEQYF
.,TRBJ2-3,TRBV5-1,.,TGCGCCAGCAGAGGCGAGGCTAGCACAGATACGCAGTATTTT,CASRGEASTDTQYF
.,TRBJ2-1,TRBV20-1,TRBD2,TGCAGTGCTAGGGATCGTCTAGCGGGAGGGCCCGGTGAGCAGTTCTTC,CSARDRLAGGPGEQFF
few,TRBJ1-2,TRBV12-3/TRBV12-4,.,TGTGCCAGCAATATTGGGGGTCTTGGCTACACCTTC,CASNIGGLGYTF
.,TRBJ2-5,TRBV29-1,.,TGCAGCGTTGTTCGGGACACACAAGAGACCCAGTACTTC,CSVVRDTQETQYF
.,TRBJ1-2,TRBV29-1,TRBD1,TGCAGCGCCGAGGGCAGGGGGCCTAACTATGGCTACACCTTC,CSAEGRGPNYGYTF
.,TRBJ2-3,TRBV5-1,.,TGCGCCAGCAGCTATGGACCCGCGGGACCTATGGATGCGCAGTATTTT,CASSYGPAGPMDAQYF
.,TRBJ2-3,TRBV7-2,.,TGTGCCAGCAGCCCACCAACTGGGCGGGTCACAGATACGCAGTATTTT,CASSPPTGRVTDTQYF
few,TRBJ1-5,TRBV4-1,TRBD1,TGCGCCAGCAGCCAAGGGGTGGACAGGGCCGTATTGCCCCAGCATTTT,CASSQGVDRAVLPQHF
.,TRBJ2-7,TRBV12-3/TRBV12-4,.,TGTGCCAGCAGTGGTTTCGATGGCGCCGTCCCCTACGAGCAGTACTTC,CASSGFDGAVPYEQYF
.,TRBJ1-5,TRBV18,.,TGTGCCAGCTCACCATTGGGCAGGGATCAGCCCCAGCATTTT,CASSPLGRDQPQHF
.,TRBJ2-1,TRBV9,.,TGTGCCAGCAGCTTTAGCATGAATGAGCAGTTCTTC,CASSFSMNEQFF
.,TRBJ2-7,TRBV5-1,.,TGCGCCAGCAATTTTGATGGGCAGGGGACCCCCTACGAGCAGTACTTC,CASNFDGQGTPYEQYF
.,TRBJ2-7,TRBV28,TRBD1,TGTGCCAGCACTGCAACCTGGGACAGGGTCTACGAGCAGTACTTC,CASTATWDRVYEQYF
.,TRBJ1-2,TRBV29-1,.,TGCAGCGTTGATTTGACGGGCCGTGGCTACACCTTC,CSVDLTGRGYTF
few,TRBJ2-3,TRBV7-2,.,TGTGCCAGCAGCTTAGATCTTTTCGGAGTAGATACGCAGTATTTT,CASSLDLFGVDTQYF
.,TRBJ1-1,TRBV5-1,.,TGCGCCAGCAGCTTCGTGGGGCCACAAATGGCTGAAGCTTTCTTT,CASSFVGPQMAEAFF
.,TRBJ1-1,TRBV7-3,TRBD1,TGTGCCAGCAGCCGGGACAGCCAGGGGACTGAAGCTTTCTTT,CASSRDSQGTEAFF
.,TRBJ2-3,TRBV29-1,.,TGCAGCGTTGATGCTAACACAGATACGCAGTATTTT,CSVDANTDTQYF
once,TRBJ1-3,TRBV20-1,TRBD1,TGCAGTGCACCCACAGGGGGCGCATCTGGAAACACCATATATTTT,CSAPTGGASGNTIYF
.,TRBJ1-2,TRBV6-6,.,TGTGCCAGCAGTCCACACATTGGAGGCTACACCTTC,CASSPHIGGYTF
.,TRBJ2-7,TRBV7-9,.,TGTGCCAGCAGCTTTCCCCCAGAGGACAGCTCCTACGAGCAGTACTTC,CASSFPPEDSSYEQYF
.,TRBJ2-4,TRBV20-1,.,TGCAGTGCTAGAAAAGAAGGGGTCGGAAACATTCAGTACTTC,CSARKEGVGNIQYF
.,TRBJ2-1,TRBV7-9,.,TGTGCCAGCAGCTTAGGGGACCCACGGTTTAAGTTCTTC,CASSLGDPRFKFF
few,TRBJ1-1,TRBV29-1,.,TGCAGCGCCCCTTTGACAGGCCACACTGAAGCTTTCTTT,CSAPLTGHTEAFF
.,TRBJ2-7,TRBV20-1,.,TGCAGTGCTAGGGGCTGGGGATCCTCCTACGAGCAGTACTTC,CSARGWGSSYEQYF
once,TRBJ1-5,TRBV15,.,TGTGCCACCAGCAGTGCAGGGAGAAGCAATCAGCCCCAGCATTTT,CATSSAGRSNQPQHF
.,TRBJ2-7,TRBV20-1,.,TGCAGTGCTAGCGGTAGTCGGCACTACGAGCAGTACTTC,CSASGSRHYEQYF
.,TRBJ2-4,TRBV29-1,.,TGCAGCGTTGCAGGGCTTCTAGCCAAAAACATTCAGTACTTC,CSVAGLLAKNIQYF
few,TRBJ2-7,TRBV24-1,.,TGTGCCACCAGTGATTGCGACCTTGCATCCGCGACAGGATCCTACGAGCAGTACTTC,CATSDCDLASATGSYEQYF
few,TRBJ1-5,TRBV24-1,.,TGTGCCACCGTATCCGGGGAGTCGGCACGGCAGCCCCAGCATTTT,CATVSGESARQPQHF
.,TRBJ2-1,TRBV4-1,TRBD2,TGCGCCAGCAGCCAAGAGCCCCAGCGGGGGTATGATGAGCAGTTCTTC,CASSQEPQRGYDEQFF
.,TRBJ1-2,TRBV2,.,.,CAVARDNYGCTF
.,TRBJ2-7,TRBV29-1,.,TGCAGCGTTGGTCCCGTGAGCCCCTACGAGCAGTACTTC,CSVGPVSPYEQYF
few,TRBJ2-5,TRBV9,TRBD2,TGTGCCAGCAGCCGAGCGGGAGGGGGACAAGAGACCCAGTACTTC,CASSRAGGGQETQYF
.,TRBJ1-2,TRBV5-5,TRBD1,TGTGCCAGCAGCTCCACCTCAGGGGGGACCCATGGCTACACCTTC,CASSSTSGGTHGYTF
.,TRBJ2-3,TRBV6-2/TRBV6-3,.,TGTGCCAGCAGTTACACAGCCTCAAGCACAGATACGCAGTATTTT,CASSYTASSTDTQYF
.,TRBJ1-1,TRBV9,.,TGTGCCAGCAGCTACAGCTCCGGGCGAAGGACTGAAGCTTTCTTT,CASSYSSGRRTEAFF
.,TRBJ1-5,TRBV12-3/TRBV12-4,.,TGTGCCAGCGCCACCTCCAAGACTAGCAATCAGCCCCAGCATTTT,CASATSKTSNQPQHF
.,TRBJ2-7,TRBV25-1,.,TGTGCCAGCAGTGGAGGGGGGGCGCTTCCGAACGAGCAGTACTTC,CASSGGGALPNEQYF
.,TRBJ1-2,TRBV6-6,TRBD1,TGTGCCAGCAGTCAAACGACAGGGGGCTCCCTTGGCTACACCTTC,CASSQTTGGSLGYTF
once,TRBJ1-1,TRBV4-1,.,TGCGCCGGCAGCCAAGTAACAATCATAACTGAAGCTTTCTTT,CAGSQVTIITEAFF
.,TRBJ2-7,TRBV12-3/TRBV12-4,TRBD1,TGTGCCAGCAGCCACCGGGACAGGGGAAGTTACGAGCAGTACTTC,CASSHRDRGSYEQYF
.,TRBJ2-1,TRBV29-1,.,TGCAGCGTTATGTACGGGAGTACCAATGAGCAGTTCTTC,CSVMYGSTNEQFF
.,TRBJ2-3,TRBV11-2,TRBD2,TGTGCCAGCAGCCTCCTTGTGCCTAGCGGGATTTCTAGCACAGATACGCAGTATTTT,CASSLLVPSGISSTDTQYF
few,TRBJ2-1,TRBV29-1,.,TGCAGCGTAATACAAGGTCGGGGTGGGTCCTACAATGAGCAGTTCTTC,CSVIQGRGGSYNEQFF
.,TRBJ2-3,TRBV3-1,.,TGTGCCAGCAGCCAAGAAGGCGGTTATACGCAGTATTTT,CASSQEGGYTQYF